This T cell receptor beta chain was recovered during a study of T cells after yellow fever vaccination. Study-level background: The SMART-Seq v4 Ultra Low Input method served to prepare the low-cell-number fractions.

Only a few counts were recorded for this clonotype. As yet, its antigen is unknown. One entry per CDR3 protein, called by TCRdb with MiXCR from the 5' RACE reads. The profile shows 620,000 or so distinct CDR3 sequences, approximately 13% of them singletons. Points from the study as a whole: Reappearance after the booster was observed for most primary-vaccination clones (around 95% CD4, more than 70% CD8).

This CDR3 spans 16 amino acids. Deletions cut 7 bases from V and 2 bases from J, with 18 bases between. Germline CDR1 and CDR2: SNHLY and FYNNEI. This sequence joins TRBV2 and TRBJ2-1; D is uncertain. Sequencing was performed on PBMCs, taken on the day of the yellow fever booster vaccination. This clonotype was sampled from a man aged 25 to 40 who received the YFV17D yellow fever vaccine. In DNA, the CDR3 is TGTGCCAGCAACCAGGCGGTATCCGACACCTACAATGAGCAGTTCTTC. This sequence encodes CASNQAVSDTYNEQFF.